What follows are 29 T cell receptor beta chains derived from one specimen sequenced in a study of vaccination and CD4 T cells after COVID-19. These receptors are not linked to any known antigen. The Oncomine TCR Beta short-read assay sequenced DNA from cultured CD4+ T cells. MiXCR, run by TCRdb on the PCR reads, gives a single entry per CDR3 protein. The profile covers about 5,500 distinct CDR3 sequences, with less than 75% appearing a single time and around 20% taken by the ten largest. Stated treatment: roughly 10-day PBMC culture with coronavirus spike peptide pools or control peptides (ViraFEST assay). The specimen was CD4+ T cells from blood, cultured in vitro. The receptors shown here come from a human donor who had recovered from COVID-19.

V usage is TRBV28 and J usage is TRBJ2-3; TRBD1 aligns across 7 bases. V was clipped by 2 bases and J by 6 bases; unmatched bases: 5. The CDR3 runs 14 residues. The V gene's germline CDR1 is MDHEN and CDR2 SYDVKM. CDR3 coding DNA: TGTGCCAGCAGTTTAGACAGGGTAGGGGATACGCAGTATTTT. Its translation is CASSLDRVGDTQYF.

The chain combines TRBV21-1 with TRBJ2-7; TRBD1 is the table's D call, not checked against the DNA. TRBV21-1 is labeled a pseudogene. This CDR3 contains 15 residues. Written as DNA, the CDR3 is TGTGCCAGCAGCAAAGGGGCATCAGGGGCCGACGAGCAGTACTTC. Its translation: CASSKGASGADEQYF.

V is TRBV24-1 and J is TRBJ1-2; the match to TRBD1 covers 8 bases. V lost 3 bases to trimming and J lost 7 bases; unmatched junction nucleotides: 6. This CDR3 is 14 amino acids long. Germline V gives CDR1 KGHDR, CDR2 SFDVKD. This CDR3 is CATSDTGGGSGYTF. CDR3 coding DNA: TGTGCCACCAGTGATACAGGGGGAGGTAGTGGCTACACCTTC.

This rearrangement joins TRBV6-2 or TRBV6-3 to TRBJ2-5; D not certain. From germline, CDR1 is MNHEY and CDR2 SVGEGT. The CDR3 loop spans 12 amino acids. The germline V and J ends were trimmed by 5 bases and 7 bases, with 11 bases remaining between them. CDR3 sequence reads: CASSNYRGTQYF. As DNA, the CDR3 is TGTGCCAGCAGTAACTATCGAGGGACCCAGTACTTC.

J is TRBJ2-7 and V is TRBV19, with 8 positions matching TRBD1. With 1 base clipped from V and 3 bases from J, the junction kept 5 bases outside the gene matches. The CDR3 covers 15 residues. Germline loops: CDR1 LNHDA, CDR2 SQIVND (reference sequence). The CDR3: CASSIGGQGHYEQYF. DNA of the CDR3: TGTGCCAGTAGTATAGGAGGACAGGGCCACTACGAGCAGTACTTC.

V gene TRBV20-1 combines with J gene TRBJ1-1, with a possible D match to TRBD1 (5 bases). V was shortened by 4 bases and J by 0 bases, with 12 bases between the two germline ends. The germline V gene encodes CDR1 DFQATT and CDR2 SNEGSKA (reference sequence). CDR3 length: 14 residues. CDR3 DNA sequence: TGCAGTGCTATTATCCCAGGGTTGAACACTGAAGCTTTCTTT. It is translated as CSAIIPGLNTEAFF.

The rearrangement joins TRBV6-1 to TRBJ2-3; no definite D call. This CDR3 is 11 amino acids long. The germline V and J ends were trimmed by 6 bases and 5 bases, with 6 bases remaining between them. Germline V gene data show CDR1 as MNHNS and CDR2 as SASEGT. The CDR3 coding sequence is TGTGCCAGCAGGGTGATAGATACGCAGTATTTT. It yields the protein CASRVIDTQYF.

CDR3 protein: CASTAVGPGDNYEQYF. CDR3 bases: TGTGCCAGCACCGCGGTGGGGCCCGGGGATAACTACGAGCAGTACTTC. The chain recombines TRBV28 with TRBJ2-7; D tentatively reads TRBD1 or TRBD2 (5 bases each). CDR3 length: 16 amino acids. CDR1 is MDHEN and CDR2 is SYDVKM in the germline V gene. V was clipped by 7 bases and J by 3 bases, with 22 bases between them.

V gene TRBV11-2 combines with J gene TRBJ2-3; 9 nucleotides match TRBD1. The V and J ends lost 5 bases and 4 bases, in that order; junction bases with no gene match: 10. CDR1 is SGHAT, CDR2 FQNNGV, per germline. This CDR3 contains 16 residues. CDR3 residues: CASSPGQGARSDTQYF. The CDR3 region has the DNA TGTGCCAGCAGCCCGGGACAGGGAGCACGGTCAGATACGCAGTATTTT.

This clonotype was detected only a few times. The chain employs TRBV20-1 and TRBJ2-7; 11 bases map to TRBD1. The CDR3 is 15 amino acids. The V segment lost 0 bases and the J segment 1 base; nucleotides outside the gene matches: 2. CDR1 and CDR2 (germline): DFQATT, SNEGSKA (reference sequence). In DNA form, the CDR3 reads TGCAGTGCTAGAGATGGGACAGGGGGTTCCTACGAGCAGTACTTC. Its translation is CSARDGTGGSYEQYF.

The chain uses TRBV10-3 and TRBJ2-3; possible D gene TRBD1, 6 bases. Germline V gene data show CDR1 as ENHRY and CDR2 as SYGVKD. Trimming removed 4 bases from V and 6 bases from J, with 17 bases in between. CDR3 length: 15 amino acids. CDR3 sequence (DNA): TGTGCCATCAGTGTCGGGACACCACCTAAGGATACGCAGTATTTT. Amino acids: CAISVGTPPKDTQYF.

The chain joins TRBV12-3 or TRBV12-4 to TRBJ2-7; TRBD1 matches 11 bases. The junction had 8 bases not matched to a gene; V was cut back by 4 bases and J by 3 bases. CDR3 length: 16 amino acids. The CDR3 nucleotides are TGTGCCAGCAGTTCAAGGGGGACAGGGGGTAACTACGAGCAGTACTTC. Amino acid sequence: CASSSRGTGGNYEQYF.

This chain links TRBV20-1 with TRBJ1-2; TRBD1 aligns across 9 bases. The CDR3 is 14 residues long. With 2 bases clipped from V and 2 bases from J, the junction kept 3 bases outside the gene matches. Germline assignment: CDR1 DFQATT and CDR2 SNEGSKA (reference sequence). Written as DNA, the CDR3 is TGCAGTGCTAGAAGGGACAGGGTGAACTATGGCTACACCTTC. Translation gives CSARRDRVNYGYTF.

In DNA form, the CDR3 reads TGTGCCAGCAGTTCTGGGCAGGCTTATGGCTACACCTTC. Protein sequence: CASSSGQAYGYTF. The chain combines TRBV6-5 with TRBJ1-2; the D is unclear. The V end was cut by 4 bases, the J end by 5 bases, with 11 bases between. Germline V gene data show CDR1 as MNHEY and CDR2 as SVGAGI. The CDR3 extends over 13 amino acids.

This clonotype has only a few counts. CDR3 protein: CSARAWEGVSDYGYTF. CDR3 DNA: TGCAGTGCTAGAGCATGGGAGGGGGTGAGCGACTATGGCTACACCTTC. The chain recombines TRBV20-1 with TRBJ1-2, with D tentatively TRBD1 (6 bases). Per the germline V gene, CDR1 is DFQATT and CDR2 is SNEGSKA (reference sequence). The V and J ends lost 1 base and 3 bases respectively, with 18 bases between them. There are 16 residues in the CDR3.

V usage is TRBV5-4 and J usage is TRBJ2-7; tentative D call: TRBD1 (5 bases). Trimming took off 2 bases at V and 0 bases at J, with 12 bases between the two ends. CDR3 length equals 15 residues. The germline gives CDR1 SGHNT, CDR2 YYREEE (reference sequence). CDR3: CASSFNVDSSYEQYF. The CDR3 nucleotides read TGTGCCAGCAGCTTTAACGTCGACAGCTCCTACGAGCAGTACTTC.

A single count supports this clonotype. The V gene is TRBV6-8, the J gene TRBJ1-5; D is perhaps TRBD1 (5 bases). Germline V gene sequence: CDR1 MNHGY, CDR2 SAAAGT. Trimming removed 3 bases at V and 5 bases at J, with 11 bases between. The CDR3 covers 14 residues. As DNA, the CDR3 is TGTGCCAGCAGTTATGGGGGTGGGGATCAGCCCCAGCATTTT. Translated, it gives CASSYGGGDQPQHF.

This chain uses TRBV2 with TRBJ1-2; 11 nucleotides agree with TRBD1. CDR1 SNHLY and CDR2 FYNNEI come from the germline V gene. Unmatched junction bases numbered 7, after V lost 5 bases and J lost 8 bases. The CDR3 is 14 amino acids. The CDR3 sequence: CASSLGQGARGYTF. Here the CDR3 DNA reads TGTGCCAGCAGTCTTGGACAGGGGGCGAGGGGCTACACCTTC. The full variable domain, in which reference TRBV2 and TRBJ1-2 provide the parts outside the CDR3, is EPEVTQTPSHQVTQMGQEVILRCVPISNHLYFYWYRQILGQKVEFLVSFYNNEISEKSEIFDDQFSVERPDGSNFTLKIRSTKLEDSAMYFCASSLGQGARGYTFGSGTRLTVV.

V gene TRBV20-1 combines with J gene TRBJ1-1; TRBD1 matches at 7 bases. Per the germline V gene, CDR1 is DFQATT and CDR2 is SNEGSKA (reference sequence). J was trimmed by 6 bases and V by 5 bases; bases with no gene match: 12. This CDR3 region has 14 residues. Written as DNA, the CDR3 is TGCAGTGCTCCCACGCGACAGGGAGGGCCTGAAGCTTTCTTT. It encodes CSAPTRQGGPEAFF.

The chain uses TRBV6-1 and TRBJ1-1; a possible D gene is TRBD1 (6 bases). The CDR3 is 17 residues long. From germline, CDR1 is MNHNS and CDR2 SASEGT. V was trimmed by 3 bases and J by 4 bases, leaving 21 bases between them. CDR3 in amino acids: CASSEAVGGAYITEAFF. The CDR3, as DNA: TGTGCCAGCAGTGAGGCGGTGGGGGGCGCGTATATCACTGAAGCTTTCTTT.

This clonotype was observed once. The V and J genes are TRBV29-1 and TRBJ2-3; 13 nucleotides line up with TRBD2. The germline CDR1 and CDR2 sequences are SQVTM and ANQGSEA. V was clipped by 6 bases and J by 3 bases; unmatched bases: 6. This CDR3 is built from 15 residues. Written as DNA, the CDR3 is TGCAGCGTCTTGGGACTAGCGGGGCTAACAGATACGCAGTATTTT. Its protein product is CSVLGLAGLTDTQYF.

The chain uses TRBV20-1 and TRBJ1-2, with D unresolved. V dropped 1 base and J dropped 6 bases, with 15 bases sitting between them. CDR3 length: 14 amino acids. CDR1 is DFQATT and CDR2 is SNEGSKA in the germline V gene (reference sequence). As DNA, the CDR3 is TGCAGTGCTAGAGGGGAACTCCCCTCGCATGGCTACACCTTC. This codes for CSARGELPSHGYTF.

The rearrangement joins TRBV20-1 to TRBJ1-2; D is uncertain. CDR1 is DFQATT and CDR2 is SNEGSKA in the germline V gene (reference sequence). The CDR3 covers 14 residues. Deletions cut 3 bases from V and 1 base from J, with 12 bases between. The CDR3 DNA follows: TGCAGTGCTAGTGAAACGGCCAATAACTATGGCTACACCTTC. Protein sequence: CSASETANNYGYTF.

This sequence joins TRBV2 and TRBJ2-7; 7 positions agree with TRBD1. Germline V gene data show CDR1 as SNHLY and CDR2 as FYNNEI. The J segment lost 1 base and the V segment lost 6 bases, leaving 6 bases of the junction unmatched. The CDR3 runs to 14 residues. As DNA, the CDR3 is TGTGCCAGCAGCAAGGGACAGCCATCCTACGAGCAGTACTTC. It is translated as CASSKGQPSYEQYF.

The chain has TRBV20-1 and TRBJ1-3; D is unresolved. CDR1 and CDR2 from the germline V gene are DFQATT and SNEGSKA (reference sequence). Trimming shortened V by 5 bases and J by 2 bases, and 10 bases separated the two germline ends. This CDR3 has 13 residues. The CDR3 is CSAQGLAGNTIYF. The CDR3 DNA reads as TGCAGTGCTCAAGGGTTAGCTGGAAACACCATATATTTT.

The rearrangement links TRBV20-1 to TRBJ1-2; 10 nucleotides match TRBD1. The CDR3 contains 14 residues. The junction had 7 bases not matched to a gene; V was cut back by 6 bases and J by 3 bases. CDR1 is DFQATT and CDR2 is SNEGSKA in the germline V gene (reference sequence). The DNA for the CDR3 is TGCAGTGCCCCCCCGGGACAGGGGCACTATGGCTACACCTTC. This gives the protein CSAPPGQGHYGYTF.

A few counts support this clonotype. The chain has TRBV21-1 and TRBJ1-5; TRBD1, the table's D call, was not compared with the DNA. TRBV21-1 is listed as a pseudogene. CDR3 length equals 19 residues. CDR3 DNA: TGTGCCAGCAGCGCACACCGGGACAGGGTTCGGGTAGGGTGCCAGCCCCAGCATTTT. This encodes CASSAHRDRVRVGCQPQHF.

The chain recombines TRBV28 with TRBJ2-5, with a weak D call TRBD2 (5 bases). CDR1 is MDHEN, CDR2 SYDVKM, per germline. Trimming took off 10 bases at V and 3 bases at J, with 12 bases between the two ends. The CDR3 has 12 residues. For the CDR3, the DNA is TGTGCCATCAGAGGGTGGAAAGAGACCCAGTACTTC. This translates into CAIRGWKETQYF.

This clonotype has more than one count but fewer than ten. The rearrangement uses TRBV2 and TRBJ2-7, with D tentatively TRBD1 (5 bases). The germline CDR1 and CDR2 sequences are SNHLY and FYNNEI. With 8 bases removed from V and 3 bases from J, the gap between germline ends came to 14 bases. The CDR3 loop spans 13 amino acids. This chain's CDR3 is CASRRAGNYEQYF. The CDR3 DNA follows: TGTGCCAGCCGCCGGGCAGGGAACTACGAGCAGTACTTC.